These 24 T cell receptor beta chains were sequenced from one sample in a study of CD8+CD57+ T cells in acquired aplastic anemia. Patients included in sequencing had previously demonstrated CD8+CD57+ cell expansion by flow cytometry. The TCR beta profiling, which covered VDJ combination and CDR3 sequence, was carried out using genomic DNA as the template. TCRdb used MiXCR to reprocess the reads, holding one entry per CDR3 protein. Among some 200,000 distinct CDR3 sequences, around 47% were seen once, and the ten largest hold 9.7%. What was sequenced was sorted CD4+, CD8+, or CD8+CD57+ T cells (not recorded which) from PBMCs. These receptors were collected from a human donor with aplastic anemia.

The chain joins TRBV6-4 to TRBJ1-2; TRBD1 aligns across 10 bases. CDR1 MRHNA and CDR2 SNTAGT come from the germline V gene. This CDR3 region has 13 residues. The V and J ends lost 2 bases and 8 bases, in that order; junction bases with no gene match: 2. The DNA for the CDR3 is TGTGCCAGCAGTGACGGGACAGGGGTCGGCTACACCTTC. Translating it yields CASSDGTGVGYTF.

This clonotype was recorded a few times. This clone may be a read error of a much larger clone one base away. This chain joins TRBV11-2 and TRBJ2-7; the D is unclear. Germline CDR1 is SGHAT and CDR2 is FQNNGV. The V and J ends lost 4 bases and 1 base respectively, with 5 bases between them. This CDR3 contains 12 residues. The CDR3 reads CASSSPSYEQYF. The CDR3 DNA follows: TGTGCCAGCAGCTCCCCATCCTACGAGCAGTACTTC.

Many counts were recorded for this clonotype. The chain couples TRBV19 to TRBJ2-7; tentatively, D is TRBD1 or TRBD2 (5 bases each). This CDR3 is 15 amino acids long. Germline CDR1 reads LNHDA; CDR2 reads SQIVND (reference sequence). Trimming removed 5 bases at V and 2 bases at J, with 16 bases between. In DNA form, the CDR3 reads TGTGCCAGTAGTCTTCACCGGGACGGGACCTACGAGCAGTACTTC. This gives the protein CASSLHRDGTYEQYF.

The chain employs TRBV7-9 and TRBJ1-2; no firm D call. The germline CDR1 and CDR2 sequences are SEHNR and FQNEAQ (reference sequence). The length of the CDR3 is 11 residues. With 1 base removed from V and 7 bases from J, the gap between germline ends came to 4 bases. CDR3 in amino acids: CASSLGSGYTF. The CDR3 DNA is TGTGCCAGCAGCTTAGGGAGTGGCTACACCTTC.

This clonotype was seen many times. This chain links TRBV9 with TRBJ2-1; 7 bases align to TRBD2. Germline lookup yields CDR1 SGDLS and CDR2 YYNGEE. Trimming took 0 bases from V and 8 from J; bases not matched to a gene: 8. The CDR3 length is 15 residues. The CDR3 sequence: CASSVASGIGDEQFF. CDR3 in DNA: TGTGCCAGCAGCGTAGCTAGCGGAATCGGGGATGAGCAGTTCTTC.

This clonotype was detected ten times or more. Sequence at one end of the junction differs from germline and may be a read error. The gene calls are TRBV7-9 and TRBJ2-7; 10 bases map to TRBD1. The CDR3 extends over 14 amino acids. Germline loops: CDR1 SEHNR, CDR2 FQNEAQ (reference sequence). CDR3 in amino acids: CASSLTGGSYEQYF. CDR3 nucleotides: TGCGCCAGCAGCTTGACAGGGGGCTCTTACGAGCAGTACTTC.

The chain joins TRBV10-3 to TRBJ2-1; D unresolved. The CDR3 is 15 amino acids. V was trimmed by 0 bases and J by 3 bases, leaving 9 bases between them. In germline, CDR1 is ENHRY, CDR2 SYGVKD. CDR3 bases: TGTGCCATCAGTGAGTCTGGAGACCGCTACAATGAGCAGTTCTTC. It encodes CAISESGDRYNEQFF.

This clonotype was recorded many times. The chain carries TRBV4-2 and TRBJ2-6; D not certain. From germline, CDR1 is LGHNA and CDR2 YNFKEQ. This CDR3 region has 15 residues. V dropped 1 base and J dropped 0 bases, with 4 bases sitting between them. The CDR3 loop reads CASSQGFSGANVLTF. As DNA, the CDR3 is TGTGCCAGCAGCCAAGGTTTCTCTGGGGCCAACGTCCTGACTTTC.

This rearrangement joins TRBV20-1 to TRBJ1-5, with 11 bases matching TRBD1. This CDR3 spans 17 amino acids. V lost 5 bases and J lost 0; bases outside the gene matches: 9. Germline loops: CDR1 DFQATT, CDR2 SNEGSKA (reference sequence). As DNA, the CDR3 is TGCAGTGCTGTCCGGGACAGGGGGACGTATAGCAATCAGCCCCAGCATTTT. Translating gives CSAVRDRGTYSNQPQHF.

The chain joins TRBV10-1 to TRBJ2-7; TRBD1 matches at 9 bases. The CDR3 contains 14 residues. Germline-derived CDR1 and CDR2 are WNHNN and SYGVQD (reference sequence). V dropped 6 bases and J dropped 5; count of bases not matched to a gene: 8. CDR3 sequence reads: CASRDWDRDNEQYF. CDR3 in DNA: TGCGCCAGCAGAGATTGGGACAGGGACAACGAGCAGTACTTC.

The table lists this clonotype with many counts. V gene TRBV5-1 combines with J gene TRBJ2-7; 9 bases are a match to TRBD1. Germline V lookup: CDR1 SGHRS, CDR2 YFSETQ. This CDR3 region has 17 residues. The V gene end was trimmed by 5 bases and the J gene end by 5 bases; junction bases not matched to a gene: 17. This CDR3 is CASSTLGLGQGKDEQYF. In DNA, the CDR3 is TGCGCCAGCAGTACCCTGGGTTTGGGACAGGGAAAGGACGAGCAGTACTTC. Using reference TRBV5-1 and TRBJ2-7 for the parts outside the CDR3, the full variable domain is KAGVTQTPRYLIKTRGQQVTLSCSPISGHRSVSWYQQTPGQGLQFLFEYFSETQRNKGNFPGRFSGRQFSNSRSEMNVSTLELGDSALYLCASSTLGLGQGKDEQYFGPGTRLTVT.

There are many counts of this clonotype. The chain is built from TRBV11-2 and TRBJ2-3; D not resolved. The germline V gene encodes CDR1 SGHAT and CDR2 FQNNGV. Trimming removed 5 bases at V and 4 bases at J, with 13 bases between. The CDR3 totals 14 residues. The CDR3 coding sequence is TGTGCCAGCAGCGAACTTGCGTGGGCAGATACGCAGTATTTT. As protein: CASSELAWADTQYF.

The chain carries TRBV5-1 and TRBJ2-1; D is unresolved. The CDR3 has 14 residues. V lost 0 bases and J 5 bases, leaving 9 bases between the germline ends. Germline V lookup: CDR1 SGHRS, CDR2 YFSETQ. As DNA, the CDR3 is TGCGCCAGCAGCTTGGACAGAAATAACAATGAGCAGTTCTTC. It specifies CASSLDRNNNEQFF.

A remark on this clonotype: Sequence at one end of the junction differs from germline and may be a read error. This chain connects TRBV20-1 to TRBJ2-7; 10 bases match TRBD2. The CDR3 covers 14 residues. Germline V gene sequence: CDR1 DFQATT, CDR2 SNEGSKA (reference sequence). The CDR3 DNA follows: TGCAGTGCCCTCGGACTAGCGGAAAACTACGAGCAGCACTTC. Amino acid sequence: CSALGLAENYEQHF.

This clonotype has at least ten counts. The chain recombines TRBV19 with TRBJ1-4; TRBD1 aligns across 8 bases. The CDR3 spans 14 residues. Germline trimming cut 6 bases from V and 8 bases from J; bases unmatched to any gene: 8. Germline V gene sequence: CDR1 LNHDA, CDR2 SQIVND (reference sequence). The CDR3 DNA reads TGTGCCAGTAGACCTCAGGGGGCGAGGGAAAAACTGTTTTTT. This codes for CASRPQGAREKLFF.

This clonotype was counted ten times or more. The chain recombines TRBV5-1 with TRBJ2-3; tentatively, D is TRBD1 or TRBD2 (6 bases each). The CDR3 contains 14 residues. The ends were cut back, 0 bases at V and 3 bases at J, with 8 bases in the middle. Germline V lookup: CDR1 SGHRS, CDR2 YFSETQ. The DNA for the CDR3 is TGCGCCAGCAGCTTGGGGAGGGGGACAGATACGCAGTATTTT. Translated: CASSLGRGTDTQYF.

Points on this clonotype: One junction end does not reproduce the germline sequence, and a read error may be involved. This chain uses TRBV7-8 with TRBJ1-5, with TRBD1 identical over 7 bases. Germline V gives CDR1 SGHVS, CDR2 FQNEAQ. This CDR3 comprises 15 residues. The CDR3 protein is CASSLVQGEGQPQHF. The CDR3, as DNA: TGCGCCAGCAGCTTAGTTCAGGGGGAAGGTCAGCCCCAGCATTTT.

This clonotype was seen ten or more times. This chain joins TRBV20-1 and TRBJ1-2; tentative D call: TRBD1 (6 bases). Germline V gene sequence: CDR1 DFQATT, CDR2 SNEGSKA (reference sequence). This CDR3 region has 12 residues. V was shortened by 2 bases and J by 6 bases, with 10 bases between the two germline ends. CDR3 sequence: CSARQGQDGYTF. CDR3 coding DNA: TGCAGTGCTAGACAGGGGCAGGATGGCTACACCTTC.

Points on this clonotype: Since a much larger clone is just one base distant, this may be a read error. The chain couples TRBV11-1 to TRBJ1-5; 10 bases fit TRBD1. The CDR3 extends over 16 amino acids. Germline lookup yields CDR1 SGHAT and CDR2 FQDESV (reference sequence). V lost 3 bases to trimming and J lost 4 bases; unmatched junction nucleotides: 6. The CDR3 sequence: CASSLGQGMLNQPQHF. CDR3 nucleotide sequence: TGTGCCAGCAGCTTGGGACAGGGGATGTTGAATCAGCCCCAGCATTTT.

Concerning this clonotype: One end of the junction varies from germline; a read error may be responsible. V is TRBV7-7 and J is TRBJ2-7, with 7 bases aligning to TRBD2. Germline CDR1 SSHAT, CDR2 FNYEAQ (reference sequence). This CDR3 is built from 16 residues. The CDR3 protein is CASSPVGSGLTYEQYF. The CDR3 DNA reads as TGTGCTAGCAGCCCAGTGGGTAGCGGGTTAACCTACGAGCAGTACTTC.

This sequence joins TRBV2 and TRBJ2-5; D tentatively fits TRBD1 or TRBD2 (6 bases each). The V gene's germline CDR1 is SNHLY and CDR2 FYNNEI. V was trimmed by 10 bases and J by 4 bases, leaving 13 bases between them. This CDR3 is 12 amino acids long. In DNA form, the CDR3 reads TGTGCCATTGACGGAGGGGGAGAGACCCAGTACTTC. Amino acids: CAIDGGGETQYF.

The chain is built from TRBV29-1 and TRBJ2-7; TRBD1 matches at 8 bases. The V gene end was trimmed by 7 bases and the J gene end by 6 bases; junction bases not matched to a gene: 5. This CDR3 is 11 amino acids long. Looked up from germline, CDR1 is SQVTM and CDR2 is ANQGSEA. CDR3 coding DNA: TGCAGCGCCGAGACAGGGGCCGAGCAGTACTTC. The encoded protein is CSAETGAEQYF.

The rearrangement uses TRBV4-2 and TRBJ1-6; 7 bases map to TRBD1. Trimming at V came to 2 bases and at J to 6 bases, leaving 7 bases not matched to a gene. CDR3 length: 16 amino acids. CDR1 and CDR2 from the germline V gene are LGHNA and YNFKEQ. As DNA, the CDR3 is TGTGCCAGCAGCCAACTTCAGGGGGAGGGTAATTCACCCCTCCACTTT. Amino acids: CASSQLQGEGNSPLHF.

This clonotype was counted ten times or more. The V and J genes are TRBV25-1 and TRBJ1-1; TRBD1 is a possible D gene (5 bases). The V gene's germline CDR1 is MGHDK and CDR2 SYGVNS. Trimming shortened V by 2 bases and J by 1 base, and 14 bases separated the two germline ends. The CDR3 loop spans 16 amino acids. As DNA, the CDR3 is TGTGCCAGCAGTGAAGGGGGGGTCTCCGGGAACACTGAAGCTTTCTTT. This translates into CASSEGGVSGNTEAFF.